This TCR beta chain was sequenced for a study of human T cells and chemical hapten exposure. This clonotype was seen more than once but under ten times. The time point here: pre-sensitization, week 0. Treatment given: therapeutic diphenylcyclopropenone sensitization with weekly scalp DPC. Unfractionated whole blood served as the source for total RNA extraction. The CDR3 loop spans 14 amino acids. Trimming shortened V by 2 bases and J by 1 base, and 8 bases separated the two germline ends. Germline CDR1 SGHTA, CDR2 FQGTGA. One entry per CDR3 protein, called by TCRdb with MiXCR from the RACE reads. The sample holds about 55,000 distinct CDR3 sequences, 8.5% to 10% seen once.

The sequenced sample was whole blood, obtained in connection with sensitization to the hapten diphenylcyclopropenone (DPC). The TCR was taken from a woman under 40 with alopecia areata. Some clones in this sample may be carry-over from other donors' samples. The chain carries TRBV7-3 and TRBJ1-1; weak D call: TRBD1 (6 bases). CDR3: CASSLSTGNTEAFF. Written as DNA, the CDR3 is TGTGCCAGCAGCTTATCGACAGGGAACACTGAAGCTTTCTTT.